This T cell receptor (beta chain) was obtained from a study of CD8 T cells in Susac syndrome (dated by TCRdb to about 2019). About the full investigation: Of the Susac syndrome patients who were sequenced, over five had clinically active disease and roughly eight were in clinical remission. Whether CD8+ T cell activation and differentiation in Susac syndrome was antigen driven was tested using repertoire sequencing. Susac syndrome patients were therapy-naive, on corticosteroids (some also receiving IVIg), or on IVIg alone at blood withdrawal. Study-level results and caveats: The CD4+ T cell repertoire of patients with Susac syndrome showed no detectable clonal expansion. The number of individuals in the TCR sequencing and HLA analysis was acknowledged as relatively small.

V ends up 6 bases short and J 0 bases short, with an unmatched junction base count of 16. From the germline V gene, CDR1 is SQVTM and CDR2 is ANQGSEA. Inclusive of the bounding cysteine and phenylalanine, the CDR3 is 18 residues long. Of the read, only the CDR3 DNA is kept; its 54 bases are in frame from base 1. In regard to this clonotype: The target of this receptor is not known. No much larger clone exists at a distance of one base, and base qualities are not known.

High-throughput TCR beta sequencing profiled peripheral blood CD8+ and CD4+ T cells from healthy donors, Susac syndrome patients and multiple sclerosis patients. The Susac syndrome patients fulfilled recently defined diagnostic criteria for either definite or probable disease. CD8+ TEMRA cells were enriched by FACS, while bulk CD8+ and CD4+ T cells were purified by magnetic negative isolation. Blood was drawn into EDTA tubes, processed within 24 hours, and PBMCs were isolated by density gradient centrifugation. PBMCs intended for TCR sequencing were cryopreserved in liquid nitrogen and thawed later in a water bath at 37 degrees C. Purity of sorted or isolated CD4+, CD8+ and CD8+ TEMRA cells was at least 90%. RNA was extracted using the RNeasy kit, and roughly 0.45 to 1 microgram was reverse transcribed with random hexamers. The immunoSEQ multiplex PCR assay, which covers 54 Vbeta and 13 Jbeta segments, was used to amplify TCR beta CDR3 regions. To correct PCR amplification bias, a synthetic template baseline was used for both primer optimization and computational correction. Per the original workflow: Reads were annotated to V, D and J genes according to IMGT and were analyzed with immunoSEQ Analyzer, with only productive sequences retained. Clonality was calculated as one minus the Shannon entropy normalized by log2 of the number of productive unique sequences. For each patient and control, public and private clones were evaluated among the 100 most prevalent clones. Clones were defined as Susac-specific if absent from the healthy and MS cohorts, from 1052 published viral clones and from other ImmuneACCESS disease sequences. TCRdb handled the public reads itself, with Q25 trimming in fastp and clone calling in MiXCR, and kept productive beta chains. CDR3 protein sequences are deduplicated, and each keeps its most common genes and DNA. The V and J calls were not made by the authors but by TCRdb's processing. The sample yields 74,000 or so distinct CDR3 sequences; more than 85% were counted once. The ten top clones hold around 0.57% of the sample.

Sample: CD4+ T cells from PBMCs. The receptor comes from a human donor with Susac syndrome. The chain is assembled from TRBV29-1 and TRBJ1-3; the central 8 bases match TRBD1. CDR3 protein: CSVATWPGQANSGNTIYF. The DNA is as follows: TGCAGCGTAGCTACCTGGCCGGGACAGGCAAACTCTGGAAACACCATATATTTT.